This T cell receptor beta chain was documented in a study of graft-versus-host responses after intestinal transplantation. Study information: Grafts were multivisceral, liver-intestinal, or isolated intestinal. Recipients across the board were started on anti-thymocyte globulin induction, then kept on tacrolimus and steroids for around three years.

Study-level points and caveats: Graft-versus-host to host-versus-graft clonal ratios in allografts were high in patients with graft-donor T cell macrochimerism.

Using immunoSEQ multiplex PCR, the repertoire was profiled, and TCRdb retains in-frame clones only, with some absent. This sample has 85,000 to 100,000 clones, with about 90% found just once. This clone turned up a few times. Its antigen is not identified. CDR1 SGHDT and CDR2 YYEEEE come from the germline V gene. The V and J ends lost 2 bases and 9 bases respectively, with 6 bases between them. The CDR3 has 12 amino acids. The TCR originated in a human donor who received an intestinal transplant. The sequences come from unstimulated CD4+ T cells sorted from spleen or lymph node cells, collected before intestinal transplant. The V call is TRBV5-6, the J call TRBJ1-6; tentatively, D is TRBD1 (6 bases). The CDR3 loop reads CASSLGGSPLHF. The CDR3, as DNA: TGTGCCAGCAGCTTAGGGGGTTCACCCCTCCACTTT.